This T cell receptor beta chain originates from a study of Graves' ophthalmopathy and Graves' hyperthyroidism. Looked up from germline, CDR1 is MNHEY and CDR2 is SVGEGT. Trimming cost V 3 bases and J 1 base, with 9 bases left between them. The CDR3 is 14 amino acids. A note on this clonotype: No antigen is known for it.

Amplification of the TCR beta CDR3 regions used RNA transcripts (as template). The authors performed first-round RT-PCR with HTBI primers and then a second-round multiplex PCR. One entry per CDR3 protein, called by TCRdb with MiXCR from the multiplex PCR reads. This table has around 590,000 distinct CDR3 sequences, 35% to 45% appearing once. Whole-study results and caveats: Most thyroid clonotypes with frequency above 0.001 were detected in blood too.

Hyperthyroidism cases were recent diagnoses of under 2 months' duration in people aged 18 to 65. Orbital computed tomography, thyroid ultrasound, TRAb, serum thyroxine and clinical symptoms formed the basis of diagnosis. This receptor was identified in an adult man with Graves' hyperthyroidism. The chain employs TRBV6-2 or TRBV6-3 and TRBJ2-5; D gene unclear. Sequencing was done on a sample of peripheral blood or thyroid tissue (not recorded which). In nucleotides, the CDR3 is TGTGCCAGCAGTTATTTAGGTCCCCAAGAGACCCAGTACTTC. Residues: CASSYLGPQETQYF.